Listed here are 20 T cell receptor beta chains from one sample, sequenced in a study of blood T cell repertoires in COVID-19. Sequencing was performed with immunoSEQ multiplex PCR; in TCRdb, only in-frame clones are kept and a portion is missing. The table includes roughly 250,000 clones, 83% detected once. Sequenced sample: peripheral blood. The origin of the receptors is a woman between 45 and 60 years old with acute or convalescent COVID-19.

The rearrangement joins TRBV29-1 to TRBJ2-1; a weak D match, TRBD1 (5 bases). CDR1 SQVTM and CDR2 ANQGSEA come from the germline V gene. Trimming took 2 bases from V and 9 from J, leaving 17 bases between them. CDR3 length: 14 residues. In DNA form, the CDR3 reads TGCAGCGTTGAACCCGGAAGCAGGGTTGGTGAGCAGTTCTTC. It yields the protein CSVEPGSRVGEQFF.

The V and J genes are TRBV20-1 and TRBJ1-1, with TRBD1 as a possible D gene (6 bases). Germline V gene sequence: CDR1 DFQATT, CDR2 SNEGSKA (reference sequence). This CDR3 region has 9 residues. The CDR3 region is CRGGTEAFF. CDR3 DNA: TGCAGAGGGGGTACTGAAGCTTTCTTT.

V usage is TRBV18 and J usage is TRBJ1-1, with no clear D. Germline V gene data show CDR1 as KGHSH and CDR2 as LQKENI. The CDR3 contains 13 residues. V lost 3 bases to trimming and J lost 1 base, with 6 bases between them. For the CDR3, the DNA is TGTGCCAGCTCACCTCAGAAGAACACTGAAGCTTTCTTT. Its translation is CASSPQKNTEAFF.

The J gene is TRBJ2-2, the V gene TRBV28; no clear D. Germline V gene data show CDR1 as MDHEN and CDR2 as SYDVKM. The CDR3 spans 19 residues. The CDR3 DNA follows: TGTTCGACCAGCCAAGAAGGAGTAGTCCCACAACTAAGCACCGGGGAGCTGTTTTTT. Residues: CSTSQEGVVPQLSTGELFF.

The chain has TRBV2 and TRBJ1-2; 8 bases fit TRBD1. Germline-derived CDR1 and CDR2 are SNHLY and FYNNEI. The V segment lost 5 bases and the J segment 5 bases; nucleotides outside the gene matches: 7. This CDR3 is 14 amino acids long. CDR3 residues: CASSLDRGGYGYTF. DNA for the CDR3: TGTGCCAGCAGTCTAGACAGGGGAGGTTATGGCTACACCTTC.

The rearrangement links TRBV10-1 to TRBJ2-1; 12 positions match TRBD2. The CDR3 extends over 16 amino acids. V lost 5 bases to trimming and J lost 4 bases; unmatched junction nucleotides: 6. Germline V CDR1 and CDR2: WNHNN, SYGVQD (reference sequence). CDR3 sequence reads: CASSLTSGSSYNEQFF. The DNA of the CDR3 is TGCGCCAGCAGTCTGACTAGCGGGAGTTCGTACAATGAGCAGTTCTTC.

This clone occurred once. The junction and the germline gene differ at one end; a read error may be behind it. The chain links TRBV19 to TRBJ2-2, with a tentative D call TRBD2 (5 bases). The length of the CDR3 is 13 residues. CDR1 LNHDA and CDR2 SQIVND come from the germline V gene (reference sequence). CDR3 in DNA: TGTGCCAGTTGCCTCGGGATTTCCCGGGGAGCTGTTTTT. Protein sequence: CASCLGISRGAVF.

The chain joins TRBV19 to TRBJ2-1, with D perhaps matching TRBD2 (7 bases). Germline-derived CDR1 and CDR2 are LNHDA and SQIVND (reference sequence). The V and J ends lost 3 bases and 5 bases respectively, with 17 bases between them. CDR3 length: 16 residues. The CDR3 spells CASSIESVGGDNEQFF. Written as DNA, the CDR3 is TGTGCCAGTAGTATCGAAAGCGTAGGGGGGGACAATGAGCAGTTCTTC.

V usage is TRBV7-2 and J usage is TRBJ2-3, with 11 bases matching TRBD1. V lost 4 bases, J lost 8 bases, and 5 bases stayed unmatched. The V gene's germline CDR1 is SGHTA and CDR2 FQGNSA. The CDR3 spans 14 residues. CDR3 coding DNA: TGTGCCAGCAGCTCTGGGACAGGGGGAGTTACGCAGTATTTT. It specifies CASSSGTGGVTQYF.

This chain connects TRBV7-9 to TRBJ2-5; 12 bases fit TRBD2. Losses at the gene ends were 6 bases for V and 4 bases for J; bases not matched to a gene: 12. Germline V gene sequence: CDR1 SEHNR, CDR2 FQNEAQ (reference sequence). CDR3 size: 17 residues. CDR3 sequence reads: CASRPPRLAGGLETQYF. CDR3 bases: TGTGCCAGCAGGCCCCCTAGGCTAGCGGGGGGGCTAGAGACCCAGTACTTC.

This clone was detected only a few times. The gene calls are TRBV7-8 and TRBJ1-3; D gene unclear. The CDR3 is 15 amino acids. The germline V gene has CDR1 SGHVS and CDR2 FQNEAQ. V lost 4 bases and J lost 0, with 10 bases in between. CDR3 protein: CASSSSVGSGNTIYF. The CDR3 DNA follows: TGTGCCAGCAGCTCGTCTGTCGGCTCTGGAAACACCATATATTTT.

The V call is TRBV5-1, the J call TRBJ2-7, with D perhaps TRBD2 (6 bases). The CDR3 covers 16 residues. From germline, CDR1 is SGHRS and CDR2 YFSETQ. Trimming shortened V by 4 bases and J by 4 bases, and 21 bases separated the two germline ends. CDR3 sequence (DNA): TGCGCCAGCAGCGAAACCGGGACTCCAAGGCCGTACGAGCAGTACTTC. The encoded protein is CASSETGTPRPYEQYF.

The rearrangement uses TRBV15 and TRBJ1-1; D not certain. Germline CDR1 reads LNHNV; CDR2 reads YYDKDF (reference sequence). The CDR3 has 13 amino acids. Trimming shortened V by 1 base and J by 6 bases, and 9 bases separated the two germline ends. Here the CDR3 reads CATSRGAPSEAFF. Written as DNA, the CDR3 is TGTGCCACCAGCAGAGGGGCGCCCTCTGAAGCTTTCTTT.

V and J are TRBV3-1 (or the pseudogene TRBV3-2) and TRBJ1-2; D gene unclear. Per germline, CDR1 LGHDT and CDR2 YNNKEL (reference sequence). V was shortened by 1 base and J by 3 bases, with 6 bases between the two germline ends. The CDR3 totals 13 residues. This CDR3 is CASSQARDYGYTF. CDR3 coding DNA: TGTGCCAGCAGCCAAGCTCGGGACTATGGCTACACCTTC.

The chain carries TRBV10-2 and TRBJ2-1; D possibly corresponds to TRBD2 (6 bases). The CDR3 sequence is 15 residues long. CDR1 and CDR2 (germline): WSHSY, SAAADI. Trimming removed 1 base from V and 4 bases from J, with 11 bases in between. CDR3 nucleotide sequence: TGCGCCAGCAGTGAGTTTAGCGGCTTATACAATGAGCAGTTCTTC. Translation: CASSEFSGLYNEQFF.

The gene calls are TRBV18 and TRBJ1-1; possible D gene TRBD1, 5 bases. CDR3 length equals 14 residues. Trimming pared 4 bases from V and 3 bases from J, leaving 12 bases between. Germline V gives CDR1 KGHSH, CDR2 LQKENI. In nucleotides, the CDR3 is TGTGCCAGCTCACGGGGGGTTGGGGACACTGAAGCTTTCTTT. Protein sequence: CASSRGVGDTEAFF.

The rearrangement uses TRBV6-5 and TRBJ1-5; D is perhaps TRBD1 (5 bases). Looked up from germline, CDR1 is MNHEY and CDR2 is SVGAGI. The CDR3 is 15 amino acids. V dropped 4 bases and J dropped 0 bases, with 10 bases sitting between them. CDR3: CASSSGGGSNQPQHF. The CDR3 DNA is TGTGCCAGCAGTTCTGGGGGGGGTAGCAATCAGCCCCAGCATTTT.

The gene calls are TRBV2 and TRBJ1-2; a weak D match, TRBD1 (6 bases). This CDR3 is built from 14 residues. Germline-derived CDR1 and CDR2 are SNHLY and FYNNEI. V was pared by 6 bases and J by 4 bases, with 15 bases between. The CDR3 DNA sequence: TGTGCCAGCAGCGAAAACAGGGCAATCTATGGCTACACCTTC. Residues: CASSENRAIYGYTF.

The J gene is TRBJ2-7, the V gene TRBV9; 9 bases map to TRBD1. From germline, CDR1 is SGDLS and CDR2 YYNGEE. The CDR3 is 14 amino acids. V lost 3 bases, J lost 2 bases, and 3 bases stayed unmatched. The CDR3 nucleotides read TGTGCCAGCAGCGCGGACAGGGGCCCCTACGAGCAGTACTTC. This codes for CASSADRGPYEQYF.

The V and J genes are TRBV12-3 or TRBV12-4 and TRBJ1-2; a possible D gene is TRBD1 (6 bases). This CDR3 spans 13 amino acids. Trimming shortened V by 1 base and J by 5 bases, and 8 bases separated the two germline ends. The CDR3 here is CASSLGRGYGYTF. CDR3 nucleotide sequence: TGTGCCAGCAGTTTAGGCAGGGGATATGGCTACACCTTC.